Given below is one TCR beta chain in context. Its cognate antigen is unknown. This sample was taken from a study of T cell responses to AZD1222 COVID-19 vaccine. Study-wide results and limits: Spike-wide coverage was observed for vaccine-associated CD4 TCRs, with dominant responses at 160-218 and 743-854.

Here immunoSEQ multiplex PCR was the method, and the copy in TCRdb shows in-frame clones only, minus some. In the table there are about 96,000 clones, around 89% of which are singletons. The origin of this receptor is an adult in good health. The sequenced sample was peripheral blood, obtained on day 0 of AZD1222 vaccination.

The CDR3 spells CASTPGGPSTDTQYF. In DNA form, the CDR3 reads TGTGCCAGCACCCCGGGAGGGCCCAGCACAGATACGCAGTATTTT. The rearrangement joins TRBV27 to TRBJ2-3, with 8 nucleotides matching TRBD2. V trimming: 7 bases; J trimming: 0 bases; junction bases outside the gene matches: 6. The CDR3 contains 15 residues. Germline lookup yields CDR1 MNHEY and CDR2 SMNVEV (reference sequence).